This T cell receptor beta chain was profiled in a study of cytomegalovirus exposure and HLA in healthy donors (dated 2017 in TCRdb). About the investigation overall: In an earlier analysis of 450 to 750 of the donors, 276 Gb of sequence data and 100 million or so unique TCR beta sequences from about 190 million T cells were reported. About 280 gigabases of sequencing data and 70 million to 100 million unique TCR sequences made up an early release that covered over 550 HLA-typed donors. The genetic ancestry cluster associated with self-reported Caucasian donors included about four fifths of the approximately 430 genotyped donors. The study was designed to test whether signatures of past pathogen exposure could be identified by cataloging public T cell receptors. The study used immunosequencing to profile the T cell repertoires of more than 650 subjects and linked those repertoires to cytomegalovirus serostatus. Besides the first cohort of more than 650 subjects, a separate validation cohort made up of 120 or so different subjects was used. High-throughput TCR immunosequencing, statistical association of individual TCRs with disease status, and machine learning were combined to predict cytomegalovirus infection status. To study patterns of TCR occurrence, a later analysis re-analyzed previously published TCR beta repertoires from more than 550 donors and added high-resolution HLA genotyping. In the later analysis, no new phenotypic data were used to find candidate immune exposures; instead, reliance was placed on TCR beta sequences and their occurrence across donors. To decide whether each TCR beta V gene segment behaved as functional or pseudogenic, an earlier analysis of approximately 620 of the donors relied on high-throughput TCR beta sequencing. Donor age, sex, ethnicity and CMV serostatus were collected together with the repertoire data. In a later genetic analysis, genome-wide SNP genotypes for about 65% of the roughly 700 donors were used, and that subset was treated as a discovery cohort. All discovery cohort repertoires had been generated using a single sequencing platform. HLA typing included class I and class II loci at four-digit resolution. Typing coverage varied by locus: 629-630 donors for A, B, C, DRB1 and DQB1; approximately 560 for DQA1; approximately 610 for DPA1; roughly 450 for DPB1. Because of strong linkage in the cohort, roughly five DR-DQ haplotypes were treated as single units for association and clustering. On average, 235,054 unique TCR beta nucleotide sequences were sequenced per donor among a few hundred genotyped donors of the cohort, with approximately 18% of those sequences being non-productive.

Receptor amplification or capture employed the immunoSEQ multiplex PCR assay. The multiplex PCR relied on a mix of 60 forward primers for TCR Vbeta segments and 13 reverse primers for TCR Jbeta segments. Amplification of the CDR3 region of rearranged TCR beta genes was performed with a multiplex PCR assay on genomic DNA. On the Illumina HiSeq System, the amplified TCR beta libraries were sequenced as 87-base-pair reads. Regarding the original processing steps: In a later analysis, 70 million to 95 million unique TCR beta chains were counted across the approximately 640 repertoires, and roughly 10 million of these chains were shared by at least two donors. Raw reads were error-corrected and collapsed into unique sequences with a nearest-neighbor algorithm that merged closely related sequences to remove PCR and sequencing errors. Alignment of CDR3 sequences to IMGT reference sequences was used to assign V, D and J gene segments. For a sequence to be retained, a match of at least six nucleotides to both a V gene segment and a J gene segment was required. A rearrangement counted as productive if the CDR3 had no stop codons and remained in frame with V and J, and every other rearrangement counted as non-productive. CDR3 was defined according to IMGT convention as the region running from the second conserved V-encoded cysteine to the conserved J-encoded phenylalanine. In an earlier analysis of 550 to 650 of the donors, sequences lacking an unambiguous match to a single V gene segment were excluded. An earlier analysis of 550 to 650 of the donors classified V segments as functional when productive rearrangements were above 56.7% and as segregating when the standard deviation between donors was above 5%. A statistical classification framework was built to diagnose cytomegalovirus status from the catalog of TCR beta chain sequences. V and J gene assignment, in a later analysis, came from comparing TCR nucleotide sequences with IMGT/GENE-DB human TR gene sequences. The TCRdist pipeline was used in a later analysis to assign CDR3 sequences and most-parsimonious VDJ recombination scenarios. In a later analysis, each TCR beta chain was defined by its CDR3 amino acid sequence together with its V-gene family, and reads lacking a unique V-gene family were excluded. A later analysis removed several hundred highly shared, low-generation-probability nucleotide sequences to deal with suspected cross-contamination and a sequencing artifact. In a later analysis, a clonal expansion index for each public chain was calculated from normalized within-repertoire ranks of inferred template counts. Generation probabilities in a later analysis came from a VDJ recombination model fitted to out-of-frame rearrangements, and those results were checked against IGoR. In a later analysis, TCR-TCR, TCR-HLA and TCR-CMV co-occurrence was scored with hypergeometric tests, and a repertoire-size bias correction was applied to TCR pairs. To estimate false discovery rates, a later analysis permuted the HLA or CMV assignments 20 times. In a later analysis, co-occurring TCRs were grouped with DBSCAN, and TCRdist sequence similarity was added when clustering was performed within HLA-allele-positive subsets. For co-occurrence clustering, repertoires with fewer than 30,000 or more than 120,000 public chains were excluded, along with several repertoires with anomalous nucleotide sharing. TCRdb carries this immuneACCESS record with in-frame sequences only. Its versions omit some clonotypes, under half of them owing to an unresolved V gene in the studies checked, with the rest unexplained. The DNA gave D and trimming, while V, J and clone size come from that table. This sample is represented by around 84,000 clones; around 77% of them were singletons. 3.3% of the sample is held by the ten biggest clonotypes.

Here is what the overall study found, with its caveats: An association between a missense DCLRE1C variant and V-gene and J-gene trimming of TCR beta chains was found in a later genetic analysis and replicated in an independent cohort. Specific HLA alleles were associated with 15,000 to 20,000 TCR beta sequences at a false discovery rate of 0.05 in a later analysis. In the study, 150 to 200 TCR beta chains were listed as associated with cytomegalovirus. The earlier analysis of approximately 540 of the donors excluded 15 to 20 rarely observed V segments, including chromosome 9 orphons, because counts were too low. A cluster of highly shared sequence variants was judged likely to represent a technical artifact of the sequencing pipeline. Assigning TCR associations to individual alleles was difficult when HLA alleles, especially DR and DQ, strongly co-occurred. A few of the identified cytomegalovirus-associated TCR beta chains were confirmed in vitro to be specific for cytomegalovirus antigens. While some public TCRs were present in many individuals, most TCR sequences turned up only very rarely across donors. The cohort was sequenced for TCR beta chains only, and without alpha or paired-chain data the features that could be detected were limited. Several of the top co-occurrence clusters appeared to be linked to parvovirus B19, influenza, CMV and Epstein-Barr virus, according to a later analysis. The authors suggested that the approach could potentially be extended to other disease states and immunological phenotypes. The presence/absence analyses assumed that sequencing depth was roughly uniform across donors, and that assumption may not be true. Correlated functional status among segregating V segments might reflect linkage disequilibrium, but an unknown experimental factor could not be ruled out. In a later analysis, HLA-associated TCR beta chains showed more clonal expansion and lower generation probabilities than non-associated chains that were equally common. For the cohort, immune exposure information was limited to CMV serostatus. Broadly in line with IMGT annotations, most TCR beta V segments showed up in productive rearrangements about 87% or about 30% of the time in an earlier analysis of around 550 of the donors. Because some donors lacked HLA typing at each locus, the association tests relied only on the typed subset. Compared with the approximately 710-donor mean, donors in an Asian-associated ancestry cluster had fewer N-insertions in productive TCRs, according to a later genetic analysis. Most CMV-associated TCR beta chains appeared to be HLA-restricted in a later analysis, and the HLA associations seemed to be driven largely by CMV exposure. In a later analysis, the rate of TCR association differed among HLA loci, with DRB1 alleles having the most associated TCRs and HLA-C alleles having the fewest. A further reported finding was that TCR beta sequences accurately predicted the HLA-A and HLA-B alleles for most subjects in the first cohort. Because the 87-base-pair reads could not distinguish some IMGT-functional V segments, including TRBV6-2 and TRBV6-3, those segments were excluded. Cytomegalovirus status was reported to be diagnosed by the classifier with high specificity and sensitivity in both the original and validation cohorts.

In total, about 650 healthy bone marrow donors made up the cohort. At the time of sampling, all cohort members were nominally healthy, though unrecorded immune exposures were likely present. The donor tested CMV seronegative, placing the donor among the roughly 340 seronegative members of the cohort. A peripheral blood sample was provided by each donor, and peripheral blood mononuclear cells were used for TCR beta sequencing. Genomic DNA was extracted from the blood cell samples with the Qiagen DNeasy Blood Extraction Kit. Worth noting for this clone: What antigen it recognizes has not been identified. There are no base qualities to consult, and no much larger clone falls within one base.

The CDR3 goes from the cysteine to the phenylalanine over 12 residues. The only DNA kept is the CDR3, 36 bases in frame from the first base. Germline trimming amounts to 1 base on V and 10 bases on J, with 1 as the count of junction bases outside the gene matches. The germline V gene (reference sequence) specifies MNHNY as CDR1 and SVGAGI as CDR2. The chain links TRBV6-6 with TRBJ2-1, with 7 junctional bases fitting TRBD2. The sequence derives from a man over 45 in good health and CMV-seronegative. Sequenced input: PBMCs. The sequenced DNA is TGTGCCAGCAGTTACTGGGGGGGGGAGCAGTTCTTC. Its amino acids are CASSYWGGEQFF.